Presented here are 29 T cell receptor beta chains from one specimen sequenced in a study of shared clonotypes between healthy human individuals. Generated by immunoSEQ multiplex PCR, the TCRdb table keeps only in-frame clones and is missing some. Of 640,000 or so clones in the sample, around 72% were seen once. Sequencing input: memory CD4+ T cells sorted from blood. Documented subset: CD45RA-negative fraction. These receptors all come from a woman aged 25-40 years in good health.

This clone was picked up one time. This chain links TRBV7-2 with TRBJ2-7; no clear D. The CDR3 loop spans 15 amino acids. Deletions cut 1 base from V and 2 bases from J, with 12 bases between. CDR1 is SGHTA and CDR2 is FQGNSA in the germline V gene. The CDR3 DNA is TGTGCCAGCAGCTTAGGCCCAACTCGAACCTACGAGCAGTACTTC. Encoded protein: CASSLGPTRTYEQYF.

The chain combines TRBV6-5 with TRBJ2-7, with 9 nucleotides matching TRBD2. The CDR3 loop spans 14 amino acids. CDR1 is MNHEY and CDR2 is SVGAGI in the germline V gene. Losses at the gene ends were 6 bases for V and 2 bases for J; bases not matched to a gene: 5. CDR3 bases: TGTGCCAGCAGCTCAGGCGGGAGGGCCTACGAGCAGTACTTC. Its translation: CASSSGGRAYEQYF.

The chain uses TRBV18 and TRBJ2-3; possibly TRBD2 for D (6 bases). Trimming pared 4 bases from V and 6 bases from J, leaving 14 bases between. Germline CDR1 and CDR2: KGHSH and LQKENI. The CDR3 contains 14 residues. The CDR3 reads CASSRTGDEDTQYF. The CDR3 DNA sequence: TGTGCCAGCTCACGCACGGGGGACGAGGATACGCAGTATTTT.

This chain links TRBV21-1 with TRBJ2-1; TRBD1 reflects the table's D call only, with no check against the DNA. TRBV21-1 is a known pseudogene. The CDR3 has 9 amino acids. The CDR3 spells CASSKSGLF. CDR3 in DNA: TGTGCCAGCAGCAAATCAGGGCTCTTC.

This chain connects TRBV28 to TRBJ1-4; D unclear. The ends were cut back, 5 bases at V and 10 bases at J, with 14 bases in the middle. The length of the CDR3 is 13 residues. The germline gives CDR1 MDHEN, CDR2 SYDVKM. The CDR3 region is CASSDPGVRKLFF. CDR3 DNA: TGTGCCAGCAGTGACCCGGGCGTGCGAAAACTGTTTTTT.

The chain couples TRBV7-2 to TRBJ1-5, with 8 bases aligning to TRBD1. Germline V gives CDR1 SGHTA, CDR2 FQGNSA. The V and J ends lost 6 bases and 6 bases, in that order; junction bases with no gene match: 7. CDR3 length equals 14 residues. CDR3 loop: CASRFTGGSQPQHF. CDR3 bases: TGTGCCAGCAGGTTTACAGGGGGAAGTCAGCCCCAGCATTTT.

The chain couples TRBV28 to TRBJ2-7; 10 bases are a match to TRBD2. The J segment lost 2 bases and the V segment lost 5 bases, leaving 6 bases of the junction unmatched. The length of the CDR3 is 15 residues. Per germline, CDR1 MDHEN and CDR2 SYDVKM. The CDR3 loop is CASSQRLAGTYEQYF. The CDR3, as DNA: TGTGCCAGCAGTCAAAGACTAGCGGGTACCTACGAGCAGTACTTC.

The V gene is TRBV28, the J gene TRBJ2-5; TRBD2 matches at 7 bases. This CDR3 spans 16 amino acids. The germline V gene encodes CDR1 MDHEN and CDR2 SYDVKM. With 6 bases clipped from V and 1 base from J, the junction kept 11 bases outside the gene matches. The CDR3 reads CASRTGASGGQETQYF. The CDR3 DNA reads as TGTGCCAGCAGAACTGGGGCTAGCGGAGGCCAAGAGACCCAGTACTTC.

The CDR3 region is CASSYSSTANSPLHF. The CDR3 nucleotides are TGTGCCAGCAGTTACTCGTCGACAGCAAATTCACCCCTCCACTTT. The rearrangement joins TRBV6-6 to TRBJ1-6; possibly TRBD1 for D (5 bases). V lost 0 bases, J lost 7 bases, and 10 bases lay in between. This CDR3 comprises 15 residues. The V gene's germline CDR1 is MNHNY and CDR2 SVGAGI (reference sequence).

The chain employs TRBV11-2 and TRBJ2-1; D assignment may be TRBD1 or TRBD2 (6 bases each). With 3 bases removed from V and 0 bases from J, the gap between germline ends came to 15 bases. In germline, CDR1 is SGHAT, CDR2 FQNNGV. This CDR3 is built from 17 residues. For the CDR3, the DNA is TGTGCCAGCAGCTTGGGGGGCGGCCCTAGCTCCTACAATGAGCAGTTCTTC. The encoded protein is CASSLGGGPSSYNEQFF.

This clone appeared many times. The chain uses TRBV4-2 and TRBJ2-2, with D tentatively TRBD2 (6 bases). The CDR3 totals 15 residues. V was pared by 1 base and J by 3 bases, with 9 bases between. The V gene's germline CDR1 is LGHNA and CDR2 YNFKEQ. The DNA of the CDR3 is TGTGCCAGCAGCCAAGCGGGAGTGGACACCGGGGAGCTGTTTTTT. Translated, it gives CASSQAGVDTGELFF.

The chain couples TRBV7-2 to TRBJ2-5, with D hard to call. Germline V gives CDR1 SGHTA, CDR2 FQGNSA. Trimming pared 5 bases from V and 4 bases from J, leaving 8 bases between. CDR3 size: 12 residues. CDR3 bases: TGTGCCAGCAGCATAACCCGAGAGACCCAGTACTTC. Its protein is CASSITRETQYF.

This chain links TRBV6-5 with TRBJ2-7; 9 nucleotides align to TRBD2. Germline values: CDR1 MNHEY, CDR2 SVGAGI. V dropped 0 bases and J dropped 4; count of bases not matched to a gene: 4. This CDR3 contains 15 residues. CDR3 coding DNA: TGTGCCAGCAGTTACTCTGCGGGAGGGTTGTACGAGCAGTACTTC. It codes for CASSYSAGGLYEQYF.

The rearrangement links TRBV11-2 to TRBJ1-2; D not certain. CDR3 size: 15 residues. The germline V and J ends were trimmed by 0 bases and 3 bases, with 11 bases remaining between them. CDR1 is SGHAT, CDR2 FQNNGV, per germline. The CDR3 sequence is CASSLDYVSYYGYTF. The CDR3 DNA reads TGTGCCAGCAGCTTAGATTATGTCAGCTACTATGGCTACACCTTC.

This clone was seen only once. J is TRBJ1-1 and V is TRBV5-1; D unclear. The CDR3 is 16 amino acids. CDR1 and CDR2 (germline): SGHRS, YFSETQ. Trimming removed 0 bases from V and 1 base from J, with 13 bases in between. In DNA form, the CDR3 reads TGCGCCAGCAGCTTGGCCGTAGGGAATGGGAACACTGAAGCTTTCTTT. Its translation: CASSLAVGNGNTEAFF.

This clone was seen a handful of times. The chain joins TRBV21-1 to TRBJ1-2. TRBV21-1 is a pseudogene segment. The CDR3 is 11 residues long. As DNA, the CDR3 is TGTGCCAGCAGCACTTCCTATGGCTACACCTTC. Translating gives CASSTSYGYTF.

This chain connects TRBV10-3 to TRBJ2-7, with no clear D. Per germline, CDR1 ENHRY and CDR2 SYGVKD. The CDR3 length is 13 residues. V lost 3 bases and J lost 5, with 11 bases in between. The CDR3 DNA sequence: TGTGCCATCAGTGAACCCGGGTTGCACGAGCAGTACTTC. Its translation: CAISEPGLHEQYF.

The table lists this clone with a count of one. This rearrangement joins TRBV6-6 to TRBJ1-4; maybe TRBD1 (6 bases). Trimming cost V 7 bases and J 5 bases, with 11 bases left between them. Per germline, CDR1 MNHNY and CDR2 SVGAGI (reference sequence). This CDR3 contains 13 residues. The CDR3 nucleotides are TGTGCCAGCAAGCAGGACAGAAATGAAAAACTGTTTTTT. It translates to CASKQDRNEKLFF.

This chain joins TRBV28 and TRBJ1-2, with a tentative D call TRBD1 (5 bases). Trimming stripped 6 bases from V and 2 bases from J, with 10 bases between. The CDR3 loop spans 13 amino acids. CDR1 and CDR2 from the germline V gene are MDHEN and SYDVKM. This CDR3 is CASRSSGNYGYTF. CDR3 sequence (DNA): TGTGCCAGCAGGTCGTCAGGGAACTATGGCTACACCTTC.

The rearrangement uses TRBV15 and TRBJ2-5; 11 nucleotides match TRBD1. Trimming removed 8 bases from V and 5 bases from J; junction bases left unmatched: 13. The germline CDR1 and CDR2 sequences are LNHNV and YYDKDF (reference sequence). CDR3 size: 16 residues. CDR3 amino acids: CATHPLVDRGRETQYF. In DNA, the CDR3 is TGTGCCACCCACCCCTTGGTGGACAGGGGGCGGGAGACCCAGTACTTC.

This sequence joins TRBV5-1 and TRBJ1-2; the D gene is possibly TRBD1 (6 bases). Germline V gene sequence: CDR1 SGHRS, CDR2 YFSETQ. V was pared by 5 bases and J by 2 bases, with 10 bases between. This CDR3 comprises 13 residues. The CDR3: CASRQGLNYGYTF. In DNA form, the CDR3 reads TGCGCCAGCAGACAGGGACTAAACTATGGCTACACCTTC.

Details on this clone: At the DNA level, this CDR3 is encoded by other sequences in the same sample as well. The chain recombines TRBV5-1 with TRBJ1-3, with D possibly matching TRBD1 (5 bases). The CDR3 sequence is 14 residues long. Germline V gene lookup returns CDR1 SGHRS and CDR2 YFSETQ. The V and J ends lost 4 bases and 4 bases respectively, with 12 bases between them. The CDR3 reads CASSPGTEGNTIYF. Here the CDR3 DNA reads TGCGCCAGCAGCCCGGGGACGGAGGGAAACACCATATATTTT. Variable domain in full (rest from reference TRBV5-1 and TRBJ1-3): KAGVTQTPRYLIKTRGQQVTLSCSPISGHRSVSWYQQTPGQGLQFLFEYFSETQRNKGNFPGRFSGRQFSNSRSEMNVSTLELGDSALYLCASSPGTEGNTIYFGEGSWLTVV.

This clone was detected a few times. The V and J genes are TRBV18 and TRBJ2-5, with 7 bases aligning to TRBD1. The length of the CDR3 is 18 residues. The J segment lost 1 base and the V segment lost 0 bases, leaving 11 bases of the junction unmatched. The germline V gene encodes CDR1 KGHSH and CDR2 LQKENI. For the CDR3, the DNA is TGTGCCAGCTCACCACCGAGGCAGGGGGATCGGGGCCAAGAGACCCAGTACTTC. Its translation: CASSPPRQGDRGQETQYF.

This rearrangement joins TRBV7-6 to TRBJ1-5, with D possibly being TRBD1 (6 bases). V was clipped by 4 bases and J by 0 bases, with 19 bases between them. Germline loops: CDR1 SGHVS, CDR2 FNYEAQ. The CDR3 covers 18 residues. The CDR3, as DNA: TGTGCCAGCAGCTCCGTCAGGGGCGATACTCATAGCAATCAGCCCCAGCATTTT. It specifies CASSSVRGDTHSNQPQHF.

The V and J genes are TRBV5-3 and TRBJ1-3; 7 bases agree with TRBD1. TRBV5-3 belongs to the ORF category, with a function that is uncertain. The CDR3 runs to 16 residues. The J segment lost 5 bases and the V segment lost 10 bases, leaving 18 bases of the junction unmatched. The CDR3 loop reads CALQKSRDRQRNTIYF. CDR3 bases: TGTGCCCTACAAAAGTCCCGGGACAGACAAAGAAACACCATATATTTT.

CDR3 DNA: TGTGCCAGCAGTGTTAGTGGACAGGGTATCCACGAGCAGTACTTC. This encodes CASSVSGQGIHEQYF. The rearrangement uses TRBV6-1 and TRBJ2-7, with 8 positions matching TRBD1. From germline, CDR1 is MNHNS and CDR2 SASEGT. The V segment lost 4 bases and the J segment 5 bases; nucleotides outside the gene matches: 10. CDR3 length: 15 amino acids.

The gene calls are TRBV9 and TRBJ2-1; D might be TRBD2 (6 bases). Germline CDR1 SGDLS, CDR2 YYNGEE. This CDR3 has 14 residues. Trimming removed 2 bases from V and 7 bases from J, with 13 bases in between. The CDR3 sequence: CASSVGLRGNEQFF. In DNA, the CDR3 is TGTGCCAGCAGCGTGGGACTTAGAGGGAATGAGCAGTTCTTC.

The table lists this clone with a count of one. The chain recombines TRBV27 with TRBJ1-2; TRBD1 agrees at 9 bases. The CDR3 is made up of 13 amino acids. V lost 6 bases and J lost 7; bases outside the gene matches: 6. Germline V CDR1 and CDR2: MNHEY, SMNVEV (reference sequence). The CDR3 coding sequence is TGTGCCAGCAGCCACGACAGGGGGGGTGGCTACACCTTC. It encodes CASSHDRGGGYTF.

The V call is TRBV4-1, the J call TRBJ2-7, with 9 bases lining up with TRBD1. The ends lost 4 bases at V and 4 bases at J; junction bases unmatched: 8. CDR3 length: 15 residues. CDR1 is MGHRA, CDR2 YSYEKL, per germline. CDR3 residues: CASSRPGTGNYEQYF. The CDR3 DNA reads TGCGCCAGCAGCCGTCCCGGGACAGGGAATTACGAGCAGTACTTC.